Sequencing of this TCR beta chain was carried out in a study of blood T cell repertoires in COVID-19. Study details: Acute-phase and convalescent COVID-19 samples originated in the United States, Italy and Spain. The analysed material was cDNA or gDNA that came from T cells, B-cell-depleted T cells, or PBMCs.

Trimming took 3 bases from V and 8 from J, leaving 11 bases between them. Germline values: CDR1 SGHRS, CDR2 YFSETQ. CDR3 length: 13 amino acids. Per the original data handling: Amplification with reference gene primers provided the estimates of nucleated cell counts. Assay: immunoSEQ multiplex PCR; the TCRdb copy retains only in-frame clones and omits some. V and J calls and clone size are as listed in that table; D and trimming were resolved from the DNA. The table shows 20,000 or so clones, with 89% occurring only once. Sequenced: peripheral blood. The TCR comes from a human donor in a cohort sampled during active COVID-19. This chain connects TRBV5-1 to TRBJ1-4; D is unresolved. The DNA for the CDR3 is TGCGCCAGCAGCTCGGAAGTCGGGGAAAAACTGTTTTTT. Residues: CASSSEVGEKLFF.